This TCR beta chain is drawn from a study of regulatory T cells in long-lasting Graves disease. The V gene's germline CDR1 is MNHNS and CDR2 SASEGT. With 6 bases clipped from V and 3 bases from J, the junction kept 7 bases outside the gene matches. The CDR3 extends over 14 amino acids. Investigators prepared the TCR beta libraries by applying iRepertoire HTBI primers and Arm-PCR of CDR3 regions. TCRdb reprocessed the multiplex PCR reads via MiXCR and lists one record per CDR3 protein. In the table there are around 470,000 distinct CDR3 sequences, about 14% of which are singletons. Regarding time point: newly diagnosed GD, antithyroid drugs for less than 3 months. Extracted PBMC RNA gave rise to the TCR library. These same data were also listed under a study on T cells in Graves' hyperthyroidism and ophthalmopathy.

This chain joins TRBV6-1 and TRBJ2-7; 8 bases agree with TRBD1. This sequence originates from a woman in her fifties or sixties with Graves disease. This material consisted of peripheral blood mononuclear cells (PBMCs), taken at new diagnosis, from a patient treated with antithyroid drugs. CDR3 amino acids: CASSLQGAHYEQYF. The CDR3 DNA follows: TGTGCCAGCAGCCTGCAGGGGGCCCACTACGAGCAGTACTTC.